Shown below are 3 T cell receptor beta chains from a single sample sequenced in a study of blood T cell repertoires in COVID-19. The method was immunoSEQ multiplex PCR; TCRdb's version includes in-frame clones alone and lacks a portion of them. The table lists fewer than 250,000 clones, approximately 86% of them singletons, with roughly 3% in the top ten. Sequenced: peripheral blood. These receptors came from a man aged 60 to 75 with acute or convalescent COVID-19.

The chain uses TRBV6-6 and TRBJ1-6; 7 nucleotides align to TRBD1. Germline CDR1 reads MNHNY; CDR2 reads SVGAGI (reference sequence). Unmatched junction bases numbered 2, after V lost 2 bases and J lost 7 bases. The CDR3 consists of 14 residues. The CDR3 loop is CASSYGDRNSPLHF. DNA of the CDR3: TGTGCCAGCAGTTACGGGGACAGAAATTCACCCCTCCACTTT.

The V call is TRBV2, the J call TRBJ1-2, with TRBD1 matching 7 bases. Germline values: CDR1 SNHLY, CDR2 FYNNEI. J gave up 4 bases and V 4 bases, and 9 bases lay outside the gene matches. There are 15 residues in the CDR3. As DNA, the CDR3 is TGTGCCAGCAGTGCCGAGACAGGGCCCTCCTATGGCTACACCTTC. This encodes CASSAETGPSYGYTF.

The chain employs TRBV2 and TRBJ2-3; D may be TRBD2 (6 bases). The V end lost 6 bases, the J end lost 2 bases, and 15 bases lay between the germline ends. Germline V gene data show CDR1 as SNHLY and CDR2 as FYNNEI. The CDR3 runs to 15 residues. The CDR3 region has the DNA TGTGCCAGCAGAAATGCGGGACGGTCCACAGATACGCAGTATTTT. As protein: CASRNAGRSTDTQYF.